This T cell receptor (beta chain) was documented in a study of response to subunit inactivated influenza vaccine (dated by TCRdb to the late 2010s). Looking at the study overall: Deep quantitative T cell receptor repertoire profiling was used in the study to track responses to a trivalent subunit inactivated influenza vaccine.

Library generation was performed with RT-PCR. The instrument given in TCRdb is Illumina HiSeq 2500. TCRdb cleaned the public reads at Q25 with fastp, built clones with MiXCR and kept in-frame beta chains. For every CDR3 protein sequence, its rows merge into one entry that carries the most common genes and DNA. Present in this sample are 300,000 to 350,000 distinct CDR3 sequences, less than 25% of which were seen just once. The ten top clones hold 9.5% to 13% of the sample. Results and caveats for the whole study, not just this receptor: According to the authors, only a limited number of new T cells may be recruited by each seasonal influenza vaccination.

On this clonotype itself: Its antigen target is currently unknown. No much larger clonotype is one base removed from it; base qualities were not supplied.

V and J are trimmed by 6 bases and 4 bases, and the gene matches miss 1 base of the junction. Taken from the germline V gene, the CDR1 and CDR2 loops are SGHVS and FNYEAQ. The CDR3 measures 12 amino acids from cysteine to phenylalanine. Just CDR3 DNA is preserved here, 36 bases in frame from base 1. This TCR derives from a man between 50 and 70 years old who received an inactivated influenza vaccine. Donor details come from another sample of the same person, matched by shared clones. This chain joins TRBV7-6 to TRBJ2-7; 9 central nucleotides agree with TRBD1. The material was PBMCs from blood, obtained about 20 months after vaccination. The DNA reads as follows: TGTGCCAGCAGTGGGACAGGGTACGAGCAGTACTTC. The resulting protein is CASSGTGYEQYF.